The T cell receptor (beta chain) described here comes from a study of regulatory T cells in long-lasting Graves disease. According to the study, TCR beta libraries were built with iRepertoire HTBI primers and CDR3-region Arm-PCR. Each CDR3 protein gets one entry after TCRdb re-called the multiplex PCR reads with MiXCR. The table lists 200,000 to 250,000 distinct CDR3 sequences, roughly a fifth of them singletons. This clonotype showed up many times. Its antigen is not identified. Study-level results: Persistent disease exhibited a predilection for TRBV28, TRBJ1-2 and TRBJ2-5. New patients shared fewer public clonotypes (about 1,000) than persistent patients did (2,741). Newly diagnosed patients had higher TCR diversity than persistent Graves' patients did.

Sample time point: newly diagnosed GD, antithyroid drugs for less than 3 months. RNA from PBMCs was the source of the TCR library. CDR3 size: 14 residues. Germline CDR1 and CDR2: MDHEN and SYDVKM. V was clipped by 5 bases and J by 9 bases, with 20 bases between them. These data also formed part of another study, on T cells in Graves' hyperthyroidism and ophthalmopathy. That work states: The TCR CDR3 first-round RT-PCR relied on the HTBI primer set.

This receptor was taken from a woman aged 25 to 45 with Graves disease. The chain uses TRBV28 and TRBJ2-7, with D hard to call. Sample: peripheral blood mononuclear cells (PBMCs), taken at new diagnosis, from a patient treated with antithyroid drugs. Written as DNA, the CDR3 is TGTGCCAGCAGTGCACCGGGTCCTCGCTTGGGGCAGTACTTC. Protein: CASSAPGPRLGQYF.